This T cell receptor (beta chain) was sequenced for a study of PD-1 blockade in classical Hodgkin lymphoma. General observations from the study: By cycle point C4D1, TCR diversity had risen significantly in CD4+ cells (but not CD8+ cells). Repertoire differences have undefined causes, possibly disease activity or prior therapy. In newly diagnosed patients, baseline TCR diversity was reportedly below that of healthy donors.

Time point meaning: cycle 4 day 1 (C4D1), after more than five weeks of nivolumab. Relapse after autologous stem cell transplantation occurred in every patient, and brentuximab vedotin exposure varied. Best responses fell into complete response, partial response or progressive disease. As to this clone: Its antigen is still unknown.

CDR1 and CDR2 from the germline V gene are SGDLS and YYNGEE. The CDR3 is made up of 14 amino acids. Trimming stripped 4 bases from V and 5 bases from J, with 14 bases between. Sequencing used immunoSEQ multiplex PCR; TCRdb keeps in-frame clones, though not all of them. There are 20,000 or so clones in the sample; around 80% occur only once, and 20% to 25% lies in the top ten. The receptor comes from a human donor with classical Hodgkin lymphoma. This chain links TRBV9 with TRBJ2-3, with unresolved D. The sample consisted of peripheral blood mononuclear cells (PBMCs), taken before the fourth cycle of nivolumab. CDR3 region: CASSPLSGVDTQYF. The CDR3 DNA reads as TGTGCCAGCAGCCCGCTAAGTGGGGTAGATACGCAGTATTTT.